This section outlines one T cell receptor (beta chain) sequence together with its context. In the original processing: Using reference gene primer amplification, nucleated cell counts were estimated. The method was immunoSEQ multiplex PCR; TCRdb's version includes in-frame clones alone and lacks a portion of them. From that table come the V and J calls and clone size; the DNA was used to work out D and trimming. The sample has more than 150,000 clones; around nine tenths are singletons. This specimen belongs to a study of blood T cell repertoires in COVID-19. Study details: From T cells, B-cell-depleted T cells, or PBMCs came the material, which was cDNA or gDNA.

In Seattle, patients joined the study during active infection and were tracked longitudinally. Germline CDR1 SGHTS, CDR2 YDEGEE. Trimming stripped 4 bases from V and 7 bases from J, with 17 bases between. This CDR3 has 15 amino acids. The chain employs TRBV5-8 and TRBJ1-4; D call uncertain. Sequencing input: peripheral blood. The receptor was isolated from a woman in her 70s with COVID-19, enrolled during active disease. In DNA form, the CDR3 reads TGTGCCAGCAGCCCGGCGGTCACCCGGGGTGAAAAACTGTTTTTT. Its translation: CASSPAVTRGEKLFF.